This T cell receptor beta chain was identified in a study of blood T cell repertoires in COVID-19. This clone was seen only once. The length of the CDR3 is 14 residues. Germline loops: CDR1 SGHTA, CDR2 FQGNSA. V gave up 4 bases and J gave up 4 bases, with 13 bases separating them. TCRdb's copy holds only in-frame clones and misses some; the assay was immunoSEQ multiplex PCR. The sample comprises over 100,000 clones, roughly 87% of which are singletons, and under 6.5% rests with the top ten. The sample was peripheral blood. The chain couples TRBV7-2 to TRBJ1-2, with D possibly matching TRBD1 (6 bases). The receptor was isolated from a woman in her fifties or sixties with COVID-19, enrolled during active disease. For the CDR3, the DNA is TGTGCCAGCAGCTCGTTGGGGGGGCTCTATGGCTACACCTTC. Its translation is CASSSLGGLYGYTF. The full variable domain, completed using reference TRBV7-2 and TRBJ1-2, is GAGVSQSPSNKVTEKGKDVELRCDPISGHTALYWYRQSLGQGLEFLIYFQGNSAPDKSGLPSDRFSAERTGGSVSTLTIQRTQQEDSAVYLCASSSLGGLYGYTFGSGTRLTVV.